What follows are 26 T cell receptor beta chains derived from one specimen sequenced in a study of blood T cell repertoires in COVID-19. Generated by immunoSEQ multiplex PCR, the TCRdb table keeps only in-frame clones and is missing some. The table records 250,000 to 300,000 clones, roughly 80% of them present only once. The sample comprised PBMCs or T cells enriched from blood (not recorded which). The receptor source for this set is a man aged 50-59 years who had recovered from COVID-19.

The chain recombines TRBV10-1 with TRBJ2-3; TRBD2 is a possible D gene (5 bases). Deletions cut 2 bases from V and 4 bases from J, with 19 bases between. The CDR3 is made up of 17 amino acids. CDR1 is WNHNN and CDR2 is SYGVQD in the germline V gene (reference sequence). The CDR3 bases are TGCGCCAGCAGTGAGAGGGAGTCTGGGGAGTCGCCAGATACGCAGTATTTT. This translates into CASSERESGESPDTQYF.

Here the CDR3 reads CASSSPDRGPRLGANVLTF. The CDR3 coding sequence is TGTGCCAGCAGTTCCCCGGACAGGGGACCCCGATTGGGGGCCAACGTCCTGACTTTC. V and J are TRBV6-2 or TRBV6-3 and TRBJ2-6; 9 bases align to TRBD1. J was trimmed by 4 bases and V by 4 bases; bases with no gene match: 14. Germline values: CDR1 MNHEY, CDR2 SVGEGT. The CDR3 covers 19 residues.

Here the CDR3 reads CASSGVDRGTQYF. The CDR3 DNA follows: TGTGCCAGCTCAGGGGTCGATAGAGGTACGCAGTATTTT. This chain uses TRBV7-2 with TRBJ2-3; D may be TRBD1 (6 bases). Per germline, CDR1 SGHTA and CDR2 FQGNSA. The ends were cut back, 8 bases at V and 8 bases at J, with 17 bases in the middle. This CDR3 is built from 13 residues.

This chain links TRBV19 with TRBJ2-1, with D perhaps matching TRBD2 (6 bases). Germline CDR1 LNHDA, CDR2 SQIVND (reference sequence). With 5 bases removed from V and 0 bases from J, the gap between germline ends came to 14 bases. CDR3 length: 16 residues. The CDR3 spells CASSRTGLSSYNEQFF. CDR3 DNA: TGTGCCAGTAGTCGCACGGGACTGAGCTCCTACAATGAGCAGTTCTTC.

The chain couples TRBV12-5 to TRBJ1-5; D is perhaps TRBD1 (5 bases). Trimming left V 7 bases short and J 2 bases short, with 9 bases between. The CDR3 contains 13 residues. Germline V lookup: CDR1 LGHNT, CDR2 FRNRAP. The CDR3 nucleotides read TGTGCTAGTGCTTCGGGGGGCAATCAGCCCCAGCATTTT. As protein: CASASGGNQPQHF.

V and J are TRBV3-1 (or the pseudogene TRBV3-2) and TRBJ2-3; D gene ambiguous. The germline V gene has CDR1 LGHDT and CDR2 YNNKEL (reference sequence). The CDR3 consists of 15 residues. V was pared by 4 bases and J by 0 bases, with 11 bases between. The chain's CDR3 is CASSRQATSTDTQYF. In DNA form, the CDR3 reads TGTGCCAGCAGCCGTCAAGCGACTAGCACAGATACGCAGTATTTT.

The J gene is TRBJ1-1, the V gene TRBV18; tentatively, D is TRBD1 (5 bases). This CDR3 has 13 residues. The germline V and J ends were trimmed by 6 bases and 4 bases, with 12 bases remaining between them. Germline-derived CDR1 and CDR2 are KGHSH and LQKENI. CDR3 loop: CASSLGQITEAFF. CDR3 DNA sequence: TGTGCCAGCTCCCTAGGACAAATCACTGAAGCTTTCTTT.

The chain combines TRBV5-8 with TRBJ2-1; 12 positions match TRBD1. The germline CDR1 and CDR2 sequences are SGHTS and YDEGEE. J lost 9 bases, V lost 4 bases, and 5 bases had no gene match. CDR3 size: 14 residues. Here the CDR3 reads CASSQGQGAGEQFF. CDR3 coding DNA: TGTGCCAGCAGCCAGGGACAGGGGGCGGGTGAGCAGTTCTTC. Combining the CDR3 with reference TRBV5-8 and TRBJ2-1 gives the whole variable domain EAGVTQSPTHLIKTRGQQATLRCSPISGHTSVYWYQQALGLGLQFLLWYDEGEERNRGNFPPRFSGRQFPNYSSELNVNALELEDSALYLCASSQGQGAGEQFFGPGTRLTVL.

V usage is TRBV6-5 and J usage is TRBJ2-7, with D possibly being TRBD1 (5 bases). Trimming removed 6 bases from V and 3 bases from J, with 9 bases in between. From germline, CDR1 is MNHEY and CDR2 SVGAGI. CDR3 length: 12 residues. CDR3 protein: CASRRQIYEQYF. In DNA, the CDR3 is TGTGCCAGCAGGCGACAGATCTACGAGCAGTACTTC.

A single count supports this clone. The chain has TRBV27 and TRBJ2-5, with TRBD2 matching over 7 bases. The CDR3 runs to 15 residues. CDR1 MNHEY and CDR2 SMNVEV come from the germline V gene (reference sequence). V was pared by 3 bases and J by 3 bases, with 7 bases of the junction left unmatched. The CDR3 reads CASSLVGLVKETQYF. The DNA of the CDR3 is TGTGCCAGCAGTTTGGTAGGACTAGTGAAAGAGACCCAGTACTTC.

The chain employs TRBV9 and TRBJ2-5, with TRBD2 matching 9 bases. Trimming took 4 bases from V and 4 from J; bases not matched to a gene: 8. The CDR3 is 15 amino acids. CDR1 is SGDLS and CDR2 is YYNGEE in the germline V gene. This CDR3 reads CASSPGLALLETQYF. CDR3 nucleotide sequence: TGTGCCAGCAGCCCGGGACTAGCCCTTTTAGAGACCCAGTACTTC.

The gene calls are TRBV11-3 and TRBJ2-4, with TRBD1 matching 8 bases. The CDR3 length is 17 residues. Per the germline V gene, CDR1 is SGHNT and CDR2 is YENEEA. Losses at the gene ends were 5 bases for V and 0 bases for J; bases not matched to a gene: 9. CDR3 in DNA: TGTGCCAGCAGCCCCGGGACAGGAGGGCTAGCCAAAAACATTCAGTACTTC. This gives the protein CASSPGTGGLAKNIQYF.

Only a few counts were recorded for this clone. The chain employs TRBV28 and TRBJ2-7, with 7 nucleotides matching TRBD2. Germline V CDR1 and CDR2: MDHEN, SYDVKM. CDR3 length equals 14 residues. The V and J ends lost 6 bases and 3 bases, in that order; junction bases with no gene match: 8. The CDR3 nucleotides are TGTGCCAGCAGGATCCAGGGAGGGCTCTACGAGCAGTACTTC. Amino acid sequence: CASRIQGGLYEQYF.

The J gene is TRBJ1-5, the V gene TRBV10-3; weak D call: TRBD1 (6 bases). CDR3 size: 16 residues. Trimming cost V 0 bases and J 1 base, with 10 bases left between them. Germline CDR1 and CDR2: ENHRY and SYGVKD. CDR3 sequence reads: CAISESGQGSNQPQHF. CDR3 nucleotide sequence: TGTGCCATCAGTGAGTCGGGACAAGGCAGCAATCAGCCCCAGCATTTT.

The rearrangement joins TRBV2 to TRBJ1-5, with 9 bases matching TRBD1. From germline, CDR1 is SNHLY and CDR2 FYNNEI. The CDR3 extends over 15 amino acids. The V segment lost 3 bases and the J segment 3 bases; nucleotides outside the gene matches: 3. CDR3 sequence: CASSDDRGVNQPQHF. Written as DNA, the CDR3 is TGTGCCAGCAGTGACGACAGGGGGGTCAATCAGCCCCAGCATTTT.

This clone was detected only a few times. This chain links TRBV27 with TRBJ1-2; 8 positions agree with TRBD1. Germline lookup yields CDR1 MNHEY and CDR2 SMNVEV (reference sequence). With V trimmed by 4 bases and J by 4 bases, 2 bases remained unmatched. This CDR3 spans 13 amino acids. CDR3 bases: TGTGCCAGCAGTTCGGACAGGGTCTATGGCTACACCTTC. Its translation: CASSSDRVYGYTF.

This clone was observed a single time. This chain uses TRBV6-2 or TRBV6-3 with TRBJ1-1; perhaps TRBD1 as D (6 bases). This CDR3 comprises 15 residues. The V and J ends lost 0 bases and 9 bases respectively, with 17 bases between them. From germline, CDR1 is MNHEY and CDR2 SVGEGT. The DNA of the CDR3 is TGTGCCAGCAGTTACTCTTGGGGAAGGGGGAATCAAGCTTTCTTT. Residues: CASSYSWGRGNQAFF.

The chain joins TRBV3-1 (or the pseudogene TRBV3-2) to TRBJ1-6; D might be TRBD1 (6 bases). CDR1 and CDR2 from the germline V gene are LGHDT and YNNKEL (reference sequence). The germline V and J ends were trimmed by 5 bases and 4 bases, with 9 bases remaining between them. The CDR3 sequence is 14 residues long. CDR3 amino acids: CASSNTGYNSPLHF. The CDR3 region has the DNA TGTGCCAGCAGCAATACAGGGTATAATTCACCCCTCCACTTT.

This clone was seen a single time. The chain joins TRBV11-2 to TRBJ2-3; 7 nucleotides line up with TRBD2. Germline values: CDR1 SGHAT, CDR2 FQNNGV. V lost 5 bases to trimming and J lost 3 bases; unmatched junction nucleotides: 8. CDR3 size: 15 residues. The CDR3 sequence is CASSPDGGGTDTQYF. For the CDR3, the DNA is TGTGCCAGCAGCCCAGATGGGGGAGGGACAGATACGCAGTATTTT.

Details on this clone: A much larger clone lies a single base off, so this may be a read error. The chain is built from TRBV3-1 (or the pseudogene TRBV3-2) and TRBJ1-1, with D possibly being TRBD1 (6 bases). Deletions cut 4 bases from V and 0 bases from J, with 9 bases between. The CDR3 covers 14 residues. CDR1 and CDR2 from the germline V gene are LGHDT and YNNKEL (reference sequence). CDR3 in amino acids: CASSPGQMNTEAFF. For the CDR3, the DNA is TGTGCCAGCAGCCCCGGACAGATGAACACTGAAGCTTTCTTT.

This chain connects TRBV7-3 to TRBJ2-5, with TRBD2 identical over 14 bases. The CDR3 length is 17 residues. Trimming removed 4 bases from V and 5 bases from J; junction bases left unmatched: 9. The germline V gene encodes CDR1 SGHTA and CDR2 FQGTGA. The DNA of the CDR3 is TGTGCCAGCAGCTCTAACCGCGGACTAGCGGGGGGTGAGACCCAGTACTTC. The encoded protein is CASSSNRGLAGGETQYF.

This clone was observed at least ten times. V and J are TRBV9 and TRBJ2-2; D uncertain. Per the germline V gene, CDR1 is SGDLS and CDR2 is YYNGEE. V was trimmed by 4 bases and J by 6 bases, leaving 13 bases between them. This CDR3 is 14 amino acids long. This CDR3 is CASSPVIAPGELFF. For the CDR3, the DNA is TGTGCCAGCAGCCCGGTGATAGCACCCGGGGAGCTGTTTTTT.

The chain is built from TRBV11-2 and TRBJ2-3, with D perhaps matching TRBD2 (5 bases). V lost 5 bases and J 0 bases, leaving 12 bases between the germline ends. The V gene's germline CDR1 is SGHAT and CDR2 FQNNGV. The CDR3 has 15 amino acids. Here the CDR3 DNA reads TGTGCCAGCAGCCCAACCAGGACTAGCACAGATACGCAGTATTTT. Amino acid sequence: CASSPTRTSTDTQYF. Full variable domain (remainder filled in from reference TRBV11-2 and TRBJ2-3): EAGVAQSPRYKIIEKRQSVAFWCNPISGHATLYWYQQILGQGPKLLIQFQNNGVVDDSQLPKDRFSAERLKGVDSTLKIQPAKLEDSAVYLCASSPTRTSTDTQYFGPGTRLTVL.

The chain carries TRBV6-2 or TRBV6-3 and TRBJ1-2; D gene ambiguous. The CDR3 totals 13 residues. The germline gives CDR1 MNHEY, CDR2 SVGEGT. Trimming shortened V by 4 bases and J by 0 bases, and 6 bases separated the two germline ends. The CDR3 region has the DNA TGTGCCAGCAGTTGGTCAGCTAACTATGGCTACACCTTC. Its protein is CASSWSANYGYTF.

The chain uses TRBV19 and TRBJ1-6, with D perhaps matching TRBD1 (6 bases). This CDR3 comprises 14 residues. In germline, CDR1 is LNHDA, CDR2 SQIVND (reference sequence). The V end was cut by 2 bases, the J end by 10 bases, with 12 bases between. CDR3 DNA sequence: TGTGCCAGTAGTATACAGGGGATCAACTCACCCCTCCACTTT. It is translated as CASSIQGINSPLHF.

This clone was detected a few times. This chain connects TRBV15 to TRBJ2-7, with 9 bases identical to TRBD1. The CDR3 is made up of 13 amino acids. CDR1 LNHNV and CDR2 YYDKDF come from the germline V gene (reference sequence). J lost 12 bases, V lost 5 bases, and 11 bases had no gene match. DNA of the CDR3: TGTGCCACCAGCGCCCGGACAGGGGAGGGGATGTACTTC. Protein: CATSARTGEGMYF.